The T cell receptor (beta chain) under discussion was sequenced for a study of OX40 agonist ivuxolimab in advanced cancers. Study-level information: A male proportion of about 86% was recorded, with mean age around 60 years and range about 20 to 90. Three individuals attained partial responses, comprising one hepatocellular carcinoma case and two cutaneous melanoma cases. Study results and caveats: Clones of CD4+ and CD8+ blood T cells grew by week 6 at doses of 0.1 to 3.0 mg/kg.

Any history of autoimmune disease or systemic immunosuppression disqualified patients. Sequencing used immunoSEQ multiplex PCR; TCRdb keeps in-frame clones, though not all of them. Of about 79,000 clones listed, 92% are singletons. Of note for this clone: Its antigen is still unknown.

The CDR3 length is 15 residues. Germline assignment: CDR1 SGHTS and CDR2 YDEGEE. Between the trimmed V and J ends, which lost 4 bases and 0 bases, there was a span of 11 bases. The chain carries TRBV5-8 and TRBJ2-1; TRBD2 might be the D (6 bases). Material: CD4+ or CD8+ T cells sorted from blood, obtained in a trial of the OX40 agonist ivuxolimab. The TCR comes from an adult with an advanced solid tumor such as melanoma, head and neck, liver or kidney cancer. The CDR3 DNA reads TGTGCCAGCAGCCTGACGGACTACTCCTACAATGAGCAGTTCTTC. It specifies CASSLTDYSYNEQFF.